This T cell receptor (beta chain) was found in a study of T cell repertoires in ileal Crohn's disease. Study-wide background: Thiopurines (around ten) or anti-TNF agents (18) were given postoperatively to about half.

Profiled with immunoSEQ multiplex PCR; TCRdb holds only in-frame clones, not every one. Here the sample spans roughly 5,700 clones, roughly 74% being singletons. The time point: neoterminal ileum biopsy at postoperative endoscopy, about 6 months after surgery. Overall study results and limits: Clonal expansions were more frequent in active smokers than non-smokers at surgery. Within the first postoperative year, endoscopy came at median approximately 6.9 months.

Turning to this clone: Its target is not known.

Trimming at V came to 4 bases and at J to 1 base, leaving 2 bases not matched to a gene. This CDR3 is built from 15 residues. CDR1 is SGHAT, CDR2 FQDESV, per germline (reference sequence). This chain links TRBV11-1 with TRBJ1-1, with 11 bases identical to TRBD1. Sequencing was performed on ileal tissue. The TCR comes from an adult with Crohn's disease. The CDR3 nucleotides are TGTGCCAGCAGCTCTGGGACAGGGGGGAACACTGAAGCTTTCTTT. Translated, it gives CASSSGTGGNTEAFF.